This TCR beta chain was identified in a study of human T cells and chemical hapten exposure. TCRdb called the RACE reads again in MiXCR, with one record for every CDR3 protein. The sample shows approximately 160,000 distinct CDR3 sequences, roughly a quarter of them seen only once. J gave up 4 bases and V 0 bases, and 13 bases lay outside the gene matches. The CDR3 is made up of 18 amino acids. Germline V gives CDR1 KGHSH, CDR2 LQKENI. Regarding time point: patch test 3, about 24 weeks after DPC sensitization. Treatment in this sample: therapeutic diphenylcyclopropenone sensitization with weekly scalp DPC. Staff drew blood before applying each patch test.

The sequence derives from a woman aged 18-29 years with alopecia areata. Some clones in this sample may be carry-over from other donors' samples. The sample in question was whole blood, obtained in connection with sensitization to the hapten diphenylcyclopropenone (DPC). The chain couples TRBV18 to TRBJ2-3; 7 bases agree with TRBD1. CDR3 nucleotides: TGTGCCAGCTCACCACCGGGTCCCCGACAGGGTGGGGCAGATACGCAGTATTTT. Translated: CASSPPGPRQGGADTQYF.